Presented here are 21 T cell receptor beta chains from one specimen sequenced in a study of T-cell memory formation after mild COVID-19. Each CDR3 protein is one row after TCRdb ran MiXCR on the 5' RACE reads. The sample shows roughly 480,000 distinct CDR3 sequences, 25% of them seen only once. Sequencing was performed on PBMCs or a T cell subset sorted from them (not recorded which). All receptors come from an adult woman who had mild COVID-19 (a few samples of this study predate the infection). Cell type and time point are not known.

CDR3 coding DNA: TGCAGTGCTAGACCTTACCTCGAACGGGCTTTCTTT. It translates to CSARPYLERAFF. This chain links TRBV20-1 with TRBJ1-1, with unresolved D. Germline-derived CDR1 and CDR2 are DFQATT and SNEGSKA (reference sequence). Trimming took 2 bases from V and 11 from J, leaving 15 bases between them. This CDR3 has 12 residues.

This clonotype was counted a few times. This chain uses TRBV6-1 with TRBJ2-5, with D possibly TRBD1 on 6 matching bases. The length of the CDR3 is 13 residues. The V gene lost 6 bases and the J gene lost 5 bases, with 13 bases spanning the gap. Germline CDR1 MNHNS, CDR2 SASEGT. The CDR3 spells CASRTGMRETQYF. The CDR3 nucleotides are TGTGCCAGCAGAACAGGGATGAGGGAGACCCAGTACTTC.

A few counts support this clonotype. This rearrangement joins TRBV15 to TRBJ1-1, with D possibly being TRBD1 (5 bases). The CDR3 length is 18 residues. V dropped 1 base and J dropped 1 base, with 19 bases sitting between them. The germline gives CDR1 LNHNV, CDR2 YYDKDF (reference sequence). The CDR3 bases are TGTGCCACCAGCAGAGTCGCGGGAGGCCCCCAGGGGAACACTGAAGCTTTCTTT. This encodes CATSRVAGGPQGNTEAFF. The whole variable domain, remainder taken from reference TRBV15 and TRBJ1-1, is DAMVIQNPRYQVTQFGKPVTLSCSQTLNHNVMYWYQQKSSQAPKLLFHYYDKDFNNEADTPDNFQSRRPNTSFCFLDIRSPGLGDTAMYLCATSRVAGGPQGNTEAFFGQGTRLTVV.

The DNA for the CDR3 is TGCGCCAGCAGCCCCCGGGCGGGCTACGAGCAGTACTTC. This codes for CASSPRAGYEQYF. This chain connects TRBV4-3 to TRBJ2-7; D possibly corresponds to TRBD2 (5 bases). The V end was cut by 4 bases, the J end by 3 bases, with 10 bases between. Looked up from germline, CDR1 is LGHNA and CDR2 is YSLEER. The CDR3 is 13 amino acids.

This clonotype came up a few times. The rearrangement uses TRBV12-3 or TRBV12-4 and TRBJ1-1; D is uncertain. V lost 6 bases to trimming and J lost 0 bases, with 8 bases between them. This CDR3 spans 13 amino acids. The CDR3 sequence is CASRVTMNTEAFF. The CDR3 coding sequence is TGTGCCAGCAGAGTAACAATGAACACTGAAGCTTTCTTT.

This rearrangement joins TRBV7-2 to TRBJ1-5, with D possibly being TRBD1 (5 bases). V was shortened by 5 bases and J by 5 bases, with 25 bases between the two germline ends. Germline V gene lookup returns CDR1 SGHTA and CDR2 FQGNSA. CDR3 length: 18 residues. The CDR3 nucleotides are TGTGCCAGCAGCCTGGTAGCCCCGGAGGGGACCCGCGATCAGCCCCAGCATTTT. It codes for CASSLVAPEGTRDQPQHF. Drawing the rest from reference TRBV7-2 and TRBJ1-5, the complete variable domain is GAGVSQSPSNKVTEKGKDVELRCDPISGHTALYWYRQSLGQGLEFLIYFQGNSAPDKSGLPSDRFSAERTGGSVSTLTIQRTQQEDSAVYLCASSLVAPEGTRDQPQHFGDGTRLSIL.

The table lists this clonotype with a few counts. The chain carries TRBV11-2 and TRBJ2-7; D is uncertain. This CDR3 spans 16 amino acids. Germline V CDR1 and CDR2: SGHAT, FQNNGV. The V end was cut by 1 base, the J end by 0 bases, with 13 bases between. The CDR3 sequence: CASSLGFTRNSYEQYF. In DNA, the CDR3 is TGTGCCAGCAGCTTAGGGTTTACACGTAACTCCTACGAGCAGTACTTC.

The CDR3 coding sequence is TGCAGTGCCACGGAAACCGGGACTAGCGGGAGTGATCAGTATTTT. This translates into CSATETGTSGSDQYF. V usage is TRBV20-1 and J usage is TRBJ2-3; 14 positions agree with TRBD2. The V gene end was trimmed by 6 bases and the J gene end by 12 bases; junction bases not matched to a gene: 14. CDR3 size: 15 residues. Per germline, CDR1 DFQATT and CDR2 SNEGSKA (reference sequence).

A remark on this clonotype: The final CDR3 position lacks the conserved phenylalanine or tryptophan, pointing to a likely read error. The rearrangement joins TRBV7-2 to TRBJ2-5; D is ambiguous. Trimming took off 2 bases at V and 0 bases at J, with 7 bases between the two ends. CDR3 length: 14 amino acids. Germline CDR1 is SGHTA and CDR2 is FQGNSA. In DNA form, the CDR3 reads TGTGCCAGCAGCTTAAACGGCTACCAAGAGACCCAGTACTTA. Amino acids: CASSLNGYQETQYL.

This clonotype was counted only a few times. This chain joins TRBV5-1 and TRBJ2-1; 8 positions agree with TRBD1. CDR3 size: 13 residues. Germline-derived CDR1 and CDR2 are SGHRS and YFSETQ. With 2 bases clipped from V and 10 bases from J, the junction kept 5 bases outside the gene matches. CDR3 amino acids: CASSLQGVWEQFF. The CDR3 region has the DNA TGCGCCAGCAGCTTACAGGGGGTGTGGGAGCAGTTCTTC.

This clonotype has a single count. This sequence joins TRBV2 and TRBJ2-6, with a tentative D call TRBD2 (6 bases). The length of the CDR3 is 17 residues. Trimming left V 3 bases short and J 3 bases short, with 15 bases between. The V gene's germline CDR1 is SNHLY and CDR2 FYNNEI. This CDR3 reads CASSDVPAGYGANVLTF. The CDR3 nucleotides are TGTGCCAGCAGTGATGTCCCAGCGGGCTATGGGGCCAACGTCCTGACTTTC.

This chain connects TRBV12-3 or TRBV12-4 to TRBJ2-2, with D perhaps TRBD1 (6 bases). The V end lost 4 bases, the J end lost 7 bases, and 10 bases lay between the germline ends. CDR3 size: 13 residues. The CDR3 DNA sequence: TGTGCCAGCAGTTCTGAGGGGGTCGGGGAGCTGTTTTTT. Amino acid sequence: CASSSEGVGELFF.

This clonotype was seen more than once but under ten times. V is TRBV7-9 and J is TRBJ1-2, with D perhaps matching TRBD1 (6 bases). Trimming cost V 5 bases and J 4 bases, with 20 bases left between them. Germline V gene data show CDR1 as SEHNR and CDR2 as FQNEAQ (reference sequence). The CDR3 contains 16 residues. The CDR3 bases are TGTGCCAGCAGCCCCACGGGGGGGGGCGGTACCTATGGCTACACCTTC. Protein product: CASSPTGGGGTYGYTF.

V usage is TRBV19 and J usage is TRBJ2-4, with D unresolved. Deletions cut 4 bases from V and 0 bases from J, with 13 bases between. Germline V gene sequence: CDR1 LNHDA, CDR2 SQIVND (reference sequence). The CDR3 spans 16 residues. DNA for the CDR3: TGTGCCAGTAGTAGCGCCGGTATTCTAGCCAAAAACATTCAGTACTTC. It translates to CASSSAGILAKNIQYF.

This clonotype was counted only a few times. The CDR3, as DNA: TGCGCCAGCAGCCAACCCCACGGGGTATTGCAGACCCAGTACTTC. This gives the protein CASSQPHGVLQTQYF. The chain recombines TRBV4-1 with TRBJ2-5; a weak D match, TRBD2 (5 bases). The germline V and J ends were trimmed by 2 bases and 6 bases, with 16 bases remaining between them. The germline V gene has CDR1 MGHRA and CDR2 YSYEKL. This CDR3 has 15 amino acids.

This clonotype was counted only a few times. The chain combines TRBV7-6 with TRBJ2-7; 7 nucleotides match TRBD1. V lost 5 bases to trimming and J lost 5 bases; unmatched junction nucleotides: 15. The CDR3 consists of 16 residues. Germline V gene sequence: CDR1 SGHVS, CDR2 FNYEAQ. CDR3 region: CASSLGSRGFGDEQYF. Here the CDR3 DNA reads TGTGCCAGCAGCCTAGGGAGCAGGGGGTTCGGGGACGAGCAGTACTTC.

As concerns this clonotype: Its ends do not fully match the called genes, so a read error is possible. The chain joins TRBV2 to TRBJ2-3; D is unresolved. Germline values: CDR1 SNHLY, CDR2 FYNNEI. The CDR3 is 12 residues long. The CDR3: CASSEASDTQYF. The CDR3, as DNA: TGTGCCAGCAGTGAAGCTTCAGATACGCAGTACTTT.

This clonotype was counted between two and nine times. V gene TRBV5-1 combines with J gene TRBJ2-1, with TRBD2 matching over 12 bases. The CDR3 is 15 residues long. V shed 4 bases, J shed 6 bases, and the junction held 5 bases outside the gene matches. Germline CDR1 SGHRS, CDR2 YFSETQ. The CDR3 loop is CASSLLAGGFNEQFF. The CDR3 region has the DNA TGCGCCAGCAGCCTACTAGCGGGGGGATTCAATGAGCAGTTCTTC.

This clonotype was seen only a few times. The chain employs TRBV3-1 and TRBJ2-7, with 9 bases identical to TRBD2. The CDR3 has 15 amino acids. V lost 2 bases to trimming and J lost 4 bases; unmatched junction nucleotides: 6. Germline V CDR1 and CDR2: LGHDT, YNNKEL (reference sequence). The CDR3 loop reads CASSQSGTSSYEQYF. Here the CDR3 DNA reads TGTGCCAGCAGCCAATCCGGGACTAGCTCATACGAGCAGTACTTC.

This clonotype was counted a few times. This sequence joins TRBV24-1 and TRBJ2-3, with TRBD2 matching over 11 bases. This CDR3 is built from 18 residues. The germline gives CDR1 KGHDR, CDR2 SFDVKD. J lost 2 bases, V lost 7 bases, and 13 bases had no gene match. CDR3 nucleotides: TGTGCCACCAGCCCCTCTCCGGGACTAGCGGATATCACAGATACGCAGTATTTT. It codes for CATSPSPGLADITDTQYF.

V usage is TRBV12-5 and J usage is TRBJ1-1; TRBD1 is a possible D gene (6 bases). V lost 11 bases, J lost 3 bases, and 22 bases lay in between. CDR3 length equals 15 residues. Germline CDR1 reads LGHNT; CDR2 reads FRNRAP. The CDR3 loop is CASKPQGAGDTEAFF. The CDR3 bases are TGTGCTTCAAAACCACAGGGCGCGGGGGACACTGAAGCTTTCTTT. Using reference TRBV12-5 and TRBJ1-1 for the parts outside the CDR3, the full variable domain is DARVTQTPRHKVTEMGQEVTMRCQPILGHNTVFWYRQTMMQGLELLAYFRNRAPLDDSGMPKDRFSAEMPDATLATLKIQPSEPRDSAVYFCASKPQGAGDTEAFFGQGTRLTVV.